The 21 T cell receptor beta chains in this list originate from one sample, sequenced in a study of cytomegalovirus exposure and HLA in healthy donors. Only in-frame clones appear in the TCRdb table, and some are missing; sequencing was by immunoSEQ multiplex PCR. The table shows approximately 100,000 clones, with about 88% occurring only once. The sequenced sample consisted of PBMCs. These receptors came from a woman in her late teens or twenties in good health and CMV-seropositive.

The table lists this clone with a count of one. This sequence joins TRBV5-6 and TRBJ2-7; possible D gene TRBD1, 5 bases. The CDR3 sequence is 12 residues long. Germline V CDR1 and CDR2: SGHDT, YYEEEE. The V end was cut by 4 bases, the J end by 6 bases, with 11 bases between. The CDR3 DNA is TGTGCCAGCAGCCTGACAGCCGGCGAGCAGTACTTC. Encoded protein: CASSLTAGEQYF.

This clone came up a few times. V gene TRBV27 combines with J gene TRBJ1-6; D remains unclear. This CDR3 has 12 amino acids. CDR1 MNHEY and CDR2 SMNVEV come from the germline V gene (reference sequence). Trimming left V 2 bases short and J 7 bases short, with 3 bases between. The CDR3, as DNA: TGTGCCAGCAGTTTAGGCAATTCACCCCTCCACTTT. It specifies CASSLGNSPLHF.

This clone was recorded only once. The rearrangement uses TRBV27 and TRBJ1-4, with TRBD1 as a possible D gene (5 bases). The V and J ends lost 1 base and 8 bases respectively, with 14 bases between them. The CDR3 extends over 15 amino acids. Germline V gene data show CDR1 as MNHEY and CDR2 as SMNVEV (reference sequence). This CDR3 is CASSLYWGRTEKLFF. The CDR3 region has the DNA TGTGCCAGCAGTTTATATTGGGGGAGGACGGAAAAACTGTTTTTT.

The chain employs TRBV6-5 and TRBJ2-3, with D hard to call. Trimming shortened V by 10 bases and J by 6 bases, and 11 bases separated the two germline ends. Germline CDR1 is MNHEY and CDR2 is SVGAGI. The CDR3 sequence is 11 residues long. Here the CDR3 reads CATFQADTQYF. The CDR3 DNA follows: TGTGCCACCTTCCAGGCTGATACGCAGTATTTT.

This chain uses TRBV4-1 with TRBJ2-7; D is uncertain. The CDR3 length is 14 residues. The germline CDR1 and CDR2 sequences are MGHRA and YSYEKL. The V gene lost 0 bases and the J gene lost 7 bases, with 13 bases spanning the gap. The CDR3 bases are TGCGCCAGCAGCCAAGATCCCACTTCGAGGGAGCAGTACTTC. It specifies CASSQDPTSREQYF.

This clone turned up a few times. The V gene is TRBV7-2, the J gene TRBJ2-7; TRBD1 is a possible D gene (6 bases). V lost 1 base, J lost 0 bases, and 13 bases lay in between. The CDR3 is 16 residues long. Germline V gene sequence: CDR1 SGHTA, CDR2 FQGNSA. CDR3 in amino acids: CASSLGGQGLSYEQYF. The CDR3 coding sequence is TGTGCCAGCAGCTTAGGTGGGCAGGGGCTCTCCTACGAGCAGTACTTC. The full variable domain, with the rest looked up from reference TRBV7-2 and TRBJ2-7, is GAGVSQSPSNKVTEKGKDVELRCDPISGHTALYWYRQSLGQGLEFLIYFQGNSAPDKSGLPSDRFSAERTGGSVSTLTIQRTQQEDSAVYLCASSLGGQGLSYEQYFGPGTRLTVT.

On this clone itself: In the same sample, other DNA sequences code for this CDR3. The V and J genes are TRBV7-9 and TRBJ1-5, with TRBD1 as a possible D gene (5 bases). The CDR3 spans 15 residues. CDR1 is SEHNR and CDR2 is FQNEAQ in the germline V gene (reference sequence). V dropped 1 base and J dropped 7 bases, with 14 bases sitting between them. CDR3 in amino acids: CASSLGQGAGQPQHF. CDR3 DNA: TGTGCCAGCAGCTTAGGCCAGGGCGCGGGGCAGCCCCAGCATTTT.

J is TRBJ2-2 and V is TRBV6-1; TRBD1 matches 7 bases. V was pared by 4 bases and J by 5 bases, with 7 bases of the junction left unmatched. The CDR3 runs 15 residues. CDR1 and CDR2 (germline): MNHNS, SASEGT. CDR3 DNA sequence: TGTGCCAGCAGTGGCCGGGACAGATCAACCGGGGAGCTGTTTTTT. Translation gives CASSGRDRSTGELFF.

The CDR3 spells CASSPGTGATNEKLFF. The CDR3 coding sequence is TGTGCCAGCAGCCCGGGGACGGGGGCAACTAATGAAAAACTGTTTTTT. The chain has TRBV5-4 and TRBJ1-4; perhaps TRBD1 as D (5 bases). Between the trimmed V and J ends, which lost 4 bases and 0 bases, there was a span of 13 bases. This CDR3 has 16 residues. Germline assignment: CDR1 SGHNT and CDR2 YYREEE (reference sequence).

The chain is built from TRBV27 and TRBJ2-2; a possible D gene is TRBD2 (5 bases). Trimming removed 7 bases at V and 7 bases at J, with 10 bases between. The germline CDR1 and CDR2 sequences are MNHEY and SMNVEV (reference sequence). This CDR3 contains 12 residues. Written as DNA, the CDR3 is TGTGCCAGCAACGCCGCGGGCGGGGAGCTGTTTTTT. Translating gives CASNAAGGELFF.

This chain links TRBV11-2 with TRBJ2-5; TRBD2 matches at 11 bases. Trimming took 6 bases from V and 5 from J; bases not matched to a gene: 17. The CDR3 length is 18 residues. Germline loops: CDR1 SGHAT, CDR2 FQNNGV. The CDR3 nucleotides are TGTGCCAGCAGATATAGCGGGTTAGCGGGGGGGTTCCGGGAGACCCAGTACTTC. It specifies CASRYSGLAGGFRETQYF.

This clone came up once. The rearrangement uses TRBV28 and TRBJ2-7, with 7 nucleotides matching TRBD2. The CDR3 is made up of 12 amino acids. Germline assignment: CDR1 MDHEN and CDR2 SYDVKM. CDR3: CAGGRGDYEQYF. DNA of the CDR3: TGTGCGGGGGGGAGAGGGGACTACGAGCAGTACTTC. Based on the CDR3 plus reference TRBV28 and TRBJ2-7, the full variable domain is DVKVTQSSRYLVKRTGEKVFLECVQDMDHENMFWYRQDPGLGLRLIYFSYDVKMKEKGDIPEGYSVSREKKERFSLILESASTNQTSMYLCAGGRGDYEQYFGPGTRLTVT.

This clone was counted once. The chain employs TRBV5-1 and TRBJ2-7, with D perhaps matching TRBD1 (6 bases). The germline V gene encodes CDR1 SGHRS and CDR2 YFSETQ. This CDR3 is built from 13 residues. Trimming shortened V by 0 bases and J by 6 bases, and 10 bases separated the two germline ends. CDR3 sequence reads: CASSLAQGGEQYF. The DNA for the CDR3 is TGCGCCAGCAGCTTGGCACAGGGCGGCGAGCAGTACTTC. The full variable domain, with the rest looked up from reference TRBV5-1 and TRBJ2-7, is KAGVTQTPRYLIKTRGQQVTLSCSPISGHRSVSWYQQTPGQGLQFLFEYFSETQRNKGNFPGRFSGRQFSNSRSEMNVSTLELGDSALYLCASSLAQGGEQYFGPGTRLTVT.

This chain joins TRBV7-6 and TRBJ2-2, with D unresolved. CDR3 length: 13 amino acids. The V end was cut by 4 bases, the J end by 2 bases, with 5 bases between. CDR1 and CDR2 from the germline V gene are SGHVS and FNYEAQ. Here the CDR3 DNA reads TGTGCCAGCAGCTCCGTAAACACCGGGGAGCTGTTTTTT. Its protein product is CASSSVNTGELFF.

The CDR3 is CASSEPGQGANGYTF. DNA of the CDR3: TGTGCCAGCAGCGAACCGGGACAGGGGGCTAATGGCTACACCTTC. V and J are TRBV6-1 and TRBJ1-2; 12 bases match TRBD1. The CDR3 consists of 15 residues. The V segment lost 6 bases and the J segment 6 bases; nucleotides outside the gene matches: 8. The germline gives CDR1 MNHNS, CDR2 SASEGT.

V is TRBV7-7 and J is TRBJ2-5, with D perhaps TRBD2 (5 bases). Germline CDR1 is SSHAT and CDR2 is FNYEAQ (reference sequence). This CDR3 has 11 amino acids. In nucleotides, the CDR3 is TGTGCAGACTGTGGGAGCCGGACCCAGTACTTC. It translates to CADCGSRTQYF.

The CDR3 spells CASGDRGHGNTEAFF. The CDR3 DNA reads TGTGCCAGCGGGGACAGGGGGCATGGGAACACTGAAGCTTTCTTT. The chain links TRBV19 to TRBJ1-1; TRBD1 aligns across 12 bases. Trimming took 9 bases from V and 1 from J; bases not matched to a gene: 6. Germline V gene data show CDR1 as LNHDA and CDR2 as SQIVND (reference sequence). The CDR3 is 15 residues long. The full variable domain, completed using reference TRBV19 and TRBJ1-1, is DGGITQSPKYLFRKEGQNVTLSCEQNLNHDAMYWYRQDPGQGLRLIYYSQIVNDFQKGDIAEGYSVSREKKESFPLTVTSAQKNPTAFYLCASGDRGHGNTEAFFGQGTRLTVV.

This clone came up once. This chain joins TRBV7-8 and TRBJ2-1; 7 bases agree with TRBD1. This CDR3 contains 16 residues. CDR1 and CDR2 (germline): SGHVS, FQNEAQ. J was trimmed by 2 bases and V by 3 bases; bases with no gene match: 7. The CDR3 loop is CASSFPPQGPYNEQFF. The DNA for the CDR3 is TGTGCCAGCAGCTTCCCCCCACAGGGGCCCTACAATGAGCAGTTCTTC.

In its sample, this clone was seen once. The chain has TRBV6-5 and TRBJ2-1; 13 bases map to TRBD2. Germline CDR1 is MNHEY and CDR2 is SVGAGI. This CDR3 is built from 14 residues. V was pared by 0 bases and J by 16 bases, with 6 bases of the junction left unmatched. DNA for the CDR3: TGTGCCAGCAGTTACTCCCAGACTAGCGGGGGGAAATTCTTC. Protein: CASSYSQTSGGKFF.

The CDR3 nucleotides read TGCGCCAGCAGCCAAGCGACGCTAGGGGATGGCTACACCTTC. Its protein product is CASSQATLGDGYTF. The rearrangement uses TRBV4-1 and TRBJ1-2; the D gene is possibly TRBD1 (5 bases). The germline gives CDR1 MGHRA, CDR2 YSYEKL. The V end was cut by 1 base, the J end by 6 bases, with 12 bases between. This CDR3 is 14 amino acids long.

The chain carries TRBV4-3 and TRBJ2-3; 12 bases agree with TRBD2. The V gene's germline CDR1 is LGHNA and CDR2 YSLEER. J gave up 5 bases and V 0 bases, and 12 bases lay outside the gene matches. This CDR3 is built from 19 residues. CDR3 sequence (DNA): TGCGCCAGCAGCCAAGAAGTTATGTCTAGCGGGGGGGCTCTAGATACGCAGTATTTT. Protein sequence: CASSQEVMSSGGALDTQYF.